Listed here are 24 T cell receptor beta chains from one sample, sequenced in a study of post-analysis software for immune sequencing data (dated by TCRdb to about 2015). Antigens of these TCRs are unknown. The study at large found these results: Significantly higher frequencies in patients than in controls were found for a few TRBV segments, including TRBV5-6, TRBV5-1 and TRBV20-1.

Libraries were built with PCR. The sequencer listed for this sample is Illumina HiSeq 2500. Unique molecular identifiers were incorporated into TCR beta cDNA libraries to reduce PCR and sequencing biases. TCRdb trimmed public reads at Q25 via fastp, called clones via MiXCR and kept in-frame beta chains. Merged by CDR3 protein, the rows form single entries marked with the most common genes and DNA. The sample table shows roughly 400,000 distinct CDR3 sequences, and approximately 37% are seen once. The ten largest account for approximately 7.7% of the sample. The material sequenced was blood. The receptors originated from a girl aged 2-10 years with multiple sclerosis.

The chain joins TRBV27 to TRBJ2-2; the match to TRBD2 covers 8 bases. Germline assignment: CDR1 MNHEY and CDR2 SMNVEV (reference sequence). This CDR3 has 16 amino acids. After removal of 3 bases from V and 4 bases from J, the junction contained 7 bases not matched to a gene. The CDR3 coding sequence is TGTGCCAGCAGTTTCCTCGGGAGGGCCCTCACCGGGGAGCTGTTTTTT. Translation gives CASSFLGRALTGELFF.

The rearrangement joins TRBV13 to TRBJ2-2, with a weak D call TRBD1 (6 bases). The CDR3 totals 14 residues. Trimming cost V 6 bases and J 5 bases, with 13 bases left between them. Germline V gene lookup returns CDR1 PRHDT and CDR2 FYEKMQ (reference sequence). CDR3 protein: CASRQGPQTGELFF. The DNA for the CDR3 is TGTGCCAGCAGGCAGGGGCCGCAGACCGGGGAGCTGTTTTTT. The full variable domain, completed using reference TRBV13 and TRBJ2-2, is AAGVIQSPRHLIKEKRETATLKCYPIPRHDTVYWYQQGPGQDPQFLISFYEKMQSDKGSIPDRFSAQQFSDYHSELNMSSLELGDSALYFCASRQGPQTGELFFGEGSRLTVL.

J is TRBJ2-1 and V is TRBV5-1; the D gene is possibly TRBD1 (8 bases). In germline, CDR1 is SGHRS, CDR2 YFSETQ. The CDR3 has 16 amino acids. Trimming took 0 bases from V and 13 from J, leaving 23 bases between them. CDR3 region: CASSLGDRTAGETQFF. DNA for the CDR3: TGCGCCAGCAGCTTGGGGGACAGGACTGCGGGGGAGACCCAGTTCTTC.

In nucleotides, the CDR3 is TGCAGTGCCCACCTGGGCGCTAGAGAGACCCAGTACTTC. Amino acids: CSAHLGARETQYF. This chain connects TRBV20-1 to TRBJ2-5; D gene ambiguous. Between the trimmed V and J ends, which lost 6 bases and 4 bases, there was a span of 15 bases. Germline V lookup: CDR1 DFQATT, CDR2 SNEGSKA (reference sequence). This CDR3 spans 13 amino acids.

The sample holds one count of this clonotype. The chain uses TRBV4-2 and TRBJ2-1; perhaps TRBD2 as D (7 bases). V dropped 4 bases and J dropped 7 bases, with 14 bases sitting between them. The V gene's germline CDR1 is LGHNA and CDR2 YNFKEQ. CDR3 size: 14 residues. CDR3 in amino acids: CASSPLRGGNEQFF. In nucleotides, the CDR3 is TGTGCCAGCAGCCCCCTAAGGGGGGGAAATGAGCAGTTCTTC.

The rearrangement joins TRBV6-2 or TRBV6-3 to TRBJ1-1; 8 bases map to TRBD1. This CDR3 contains 13 residues. V lost 5 bases to trimming and J lost 6 bases; unmatched junction nucleotides: 5. Germline V gene lookup returns CDR1 MNHEY and CDR2 SVGEGT. The chain's CDR3 is CASSGQGRSEAFF. As DNA, the CDR3 is TGTGCCAGCAGTGGACAGGGAAGGTCTGAAGCTTTCTTT.

The V gene is TRBV7-9, the J gene TRBJ2-3; a weak D match, TRBD2 (6 bases). The CDR3 runs to 14 residues. Trimming took 5 bases from V and 6 from J, leaving 15 bases between them. Germline V lookup: CDR1 SEHNR, CDR2 FQNEAQ (reference sequence). CDR3 loop: CASSPGLAGDTQYF. In DNA, the CDR3 is TGTGCCAGCAGCCCGGGACTGGCTGGGGATACGCAGTATTTT.

The rearrangement uses TRBV29-1 and TRBJ1-2; D uncertain. Per germline, CDR1 SQVTM and CDR2 ANQGSEA. This CDR3 has 14 amino acids. V lost 3 bases to trimming and J lost 2 bases, with 13 bases between them. The CDR3 bases are TGCAGCGTTGAGAGTTATGGCACCAACTATGGCTACACCTTC. Translated: CSVESYGTNYGYTF.

The chain recombines TRBV4-2 with TRBJ1-1; unclear D gene. CDR3 length equals 15 residues. Germline-derived CDR1 and CDR2 are LGHNA and YNFKEQ. The ends were cut back, 0 bases at V and 7 bases at J, with 15 bases in the middle. The CDR3 loop is CASSQDWTPVDEAFF. CDR3 DNA sequence: TGTGCCAGCAGCCAAGATTGGACCCCGGTAGATGAAGCTTTCTTT.

The V and J genes are TRBV20-1 and TRBJ1-4, with TRBD1 matching 8 bases. This CDR3 comprises 14 residues. V lost 6 bases, J lost 7 bases, and 10 bases stayed unmatched. Germline V gives CDR1 DFQATT, CDR2 SNEGSKA (reference sequence). The CDR3 reads CSAAQGATSEKLFF. Written as DNA, the CDR3 is TGCAGTGCAGCCCAGGGGGCGACGAGTGAAAAACTGTTTTTT.

The V call is TRBV15, the J call TRBJ2-7, with D uncertain. The CDR3 extends over 13 amino acids. Germline V gene sequence: CDR1 LNHNV, CDR2 YYDKDF (reference sequence). With 0 bases removed from V and 6 bases from J, the gap between germline ends came to 9 bases. As DNA, the CDR3 is TGTGCCACCAGCAGAGACTATTTGGCCGAGCAGTACTTC. This gives the protein CATSRDYLAEQYF.

V and J are TRBV7-9 and TRBJ1-2; no reliable D call. From germline, CDR1 is SEHNR and CDR2 FQNEAQ (reference sequence). There are 16 residues in the CDR3. The V end was cut by 5 bases, the J end by 0 bases, with 16 bases between. The CDR3 sequence: CASSPPAGTANYGYTF. CDR3 sequence (DNA): TGTGCCAGCAGCCCACCGGCGGGTACTGCTAACTATGGCTACACCTTC.

This rearrangement joins TRBV12-5 to TRBJ1-2, with 9 bases fitting TRBD1. Germline loops: CDR1 LGHNT, CDR2 FRNRAP. This CDR3 spans 13 amino acids. V trimming: 7 bases; J trimming: 8 bases; junction bases outside the gene matches: 8. The CDR3 region has the DNA TGTGCTAGTGCCCGCGGACAGGGGTGGGGCTACACCTTC. It yields the protein CASARGQGWGYTF.

This clonotype has just a few counts. V gene TRBV6-6 combines with J gene TRBJ2-7, with a weak D call TRBD2 (6 bases). V was clipped by 6 bases and J by 0 bases, with 9 bases between them. Germline V gives CDR1 MNHNY, CDR2 SVGAGI (reference sequence). There are 13 residues in the CDR3. The CDR3 protein is CASRATSSYEQYF. As DNA, the CDR3 is TGTGCCAGCAGGGCGACTAGCTCCTACGAGCAGTACTTC.

The chain links TRBV7-9 to TRBJ2-7, with 10 bases lining up with TRBD1. Germline CDR1 SEHNR, CDR2 FQNEAQ (reference sequence). The V and J ends lost 5 bases and 2 bases, in that order; junction bases with no gene match: 6. This CDR3 spans 15 amino acids. This CDR3 is CASSPGTGVTYEQYF. The CDR3 bases are TGTGCCAGCAGCCCCGGGACAGGGGTAACCTACGAGCAGTACTTC. The full variable domain, rest sourced from reference TRBV7-9 and TRBJ2-7, is DTGVSQNPRHKITKRGQNVTFRCDPISEHNRLYWYRQTLGQGPEFLTYFQNEAQLEKSRLLSDRFSAERPKGSFSTLEIQRTEQGDSAMYLCASSPGTGVTYEQYFGPGTRLTVT.

The V call is TRBV29-1, the J call TRBJ1-1, with 7 bases aligning to TRBD1. J gave up 6 bases and V 4 bases, and 8 bases lay outside the gene matches. Germline loops: CDR1 SQVTM, CDR2 ANQGSEA. This CDR3 comprises 13 residues. CDR3 nucleotides: TGCAGCGTTGGGGGAGACAGGGTCTCTGAAGCTTTCTTT. It translates to CSVGGDRVSEAFF.

Concerning this clonotype: One end of the junction varies from germline; a read error may be responsible. The chain employs TRBV5-1 and TRBJ2-4; 14 bases map to TRBD2. The J call may be wrong; the DNA end is better matched by TRBJ2-7. Germline V CDR1 and CDR2: SGHRS, YFSETQ. The CDR3 contains 17 residues. DNA for the CDR3: TGCGCTAGCAGCTTGGAAGGGACTAGCGGGAGTGGGTACGAGCAGTACTTC. It translates to CASSLEGTSGSGYEQYF.

This chain links TRBV20-1 with TRBJ2-5, with 11 bases fitting TRBD2. V gave up 1 base and J gave up 11 bases; unmatched junction bases: 21. CDR3 length equals 18 residues. Germline V gene data show CDR1 as DFQATT and CDR2 as SNEGSKA (reference sequence). CDR3 nucleotide sequence: TGCAGTGCTAGAGCTTGGGGACTAGCGGCTCCCCGGGACAATGAGCAGTACTTC. This sequence encodes CSARAWGLAAPRDNEQYF.

The chain employs TRBV6-6 and TRBJ2-3; TRBD1 agrees at 8 bases. CDR3 length: 14 residues. CDR1 MNHNY and CDR2 SVGAGI come from the germline V gene (reference sequence). With 7 bases clipped from V and 5 bases from J, the junction kept 8 bases outside the gene matches. This CDR3 reads CASTRTGTGDTQYF. The CDR3 DNA is TGTGCCAGCACCCGGACAGGGACAGGAGATACGCAGTATTTT.

Only a few counts were recorded for this clonotype. The chain carries TRBV28 and TRBJ1-5; 9 bases agree with TRBD1. The CDR3 has 20 residues. Per the germline V gene, CDR1 is MDHEN and CDR2 is SYDVKM. V shed 4 bases and J 3 bases; nucleotides not matched to a gene: 19. The CDR3 DNA reads TGTGCCAGCAGTTATGTCTCGGGCCTGGGACAGGGCGTTCTCAATCAGCCCCAGCATTTT. Protein sequence: CASSYVSGLGQGVLNQPQHF.

V and J are TRBV20-1 and TRBJ2-5, with D possibly matching TRBD2 (5 bases). The J call may be mistaken, given a closer DNA end match to TRBJ2-7. Germline CDR1 and CDR2: DFQATT and SNEGSKA (reference sequence). The CDR3 runs to 11 residues. CDR3 DNA sequence: TGCAGTGCTACCCCGGGGTACGAGCAGTACTTC. Translation gives CSATPGYEQYF.

The chain recombines TRBV29-1 with TRBJ1-1; D is perhaps TRBD1 (6 bases). Per the germline V gene, CDR1 is SQVTM and CDR2 is ANQGSEA. The CDR3 runs 13 residues. The germline V and J ends were trimmed by 1 base and 7 bases, with 13 bases remaining between them. CDR3 DNA: TGCAGCGTTGAAGGGGGGCCTGGAGGTGAAGCTTTCTTT. Protein: CSVEGGPGGEAFF.

This chain links TRBV6-2 or TRBV6-3 with TRBJ2-1, with 10 positions matching TRBD2. CDR1 MNHEY and CDR2 SVGEGT come from the germline V gene. Trimming cost V 4 bases and J 5 bases; bases outside gene matches: 8. This CDR3 has 16 amino acids. CDR3: CASSLASGGSDNEQFF. Here the CDR3 DNA reads TGTGCCAGCAGTTTGGCTAGCGGGGGCTCTGACAATGAGCAGTTCTTC.

This clonotype was counted a few times. V gene TRBV27 combines with J gene TRBJ2-7; the D gene could be TRBD1 or TRBD2 (5 bases each). Germline V gene sequence: CDR1 MNHEY, CDR2 SMNVEV (reference sequence). Trimming pared 4 bases from V and 0 bases from J, leaving 13 bases between. The CDR3 extends over 15 amino acids. The CDR3 sequence is CASSYGASISYEQYF. CDR3 bases: TGTGCCAGCAGTTACGGGGCGAGTATCTCCTACGAGCAGTACTTC.